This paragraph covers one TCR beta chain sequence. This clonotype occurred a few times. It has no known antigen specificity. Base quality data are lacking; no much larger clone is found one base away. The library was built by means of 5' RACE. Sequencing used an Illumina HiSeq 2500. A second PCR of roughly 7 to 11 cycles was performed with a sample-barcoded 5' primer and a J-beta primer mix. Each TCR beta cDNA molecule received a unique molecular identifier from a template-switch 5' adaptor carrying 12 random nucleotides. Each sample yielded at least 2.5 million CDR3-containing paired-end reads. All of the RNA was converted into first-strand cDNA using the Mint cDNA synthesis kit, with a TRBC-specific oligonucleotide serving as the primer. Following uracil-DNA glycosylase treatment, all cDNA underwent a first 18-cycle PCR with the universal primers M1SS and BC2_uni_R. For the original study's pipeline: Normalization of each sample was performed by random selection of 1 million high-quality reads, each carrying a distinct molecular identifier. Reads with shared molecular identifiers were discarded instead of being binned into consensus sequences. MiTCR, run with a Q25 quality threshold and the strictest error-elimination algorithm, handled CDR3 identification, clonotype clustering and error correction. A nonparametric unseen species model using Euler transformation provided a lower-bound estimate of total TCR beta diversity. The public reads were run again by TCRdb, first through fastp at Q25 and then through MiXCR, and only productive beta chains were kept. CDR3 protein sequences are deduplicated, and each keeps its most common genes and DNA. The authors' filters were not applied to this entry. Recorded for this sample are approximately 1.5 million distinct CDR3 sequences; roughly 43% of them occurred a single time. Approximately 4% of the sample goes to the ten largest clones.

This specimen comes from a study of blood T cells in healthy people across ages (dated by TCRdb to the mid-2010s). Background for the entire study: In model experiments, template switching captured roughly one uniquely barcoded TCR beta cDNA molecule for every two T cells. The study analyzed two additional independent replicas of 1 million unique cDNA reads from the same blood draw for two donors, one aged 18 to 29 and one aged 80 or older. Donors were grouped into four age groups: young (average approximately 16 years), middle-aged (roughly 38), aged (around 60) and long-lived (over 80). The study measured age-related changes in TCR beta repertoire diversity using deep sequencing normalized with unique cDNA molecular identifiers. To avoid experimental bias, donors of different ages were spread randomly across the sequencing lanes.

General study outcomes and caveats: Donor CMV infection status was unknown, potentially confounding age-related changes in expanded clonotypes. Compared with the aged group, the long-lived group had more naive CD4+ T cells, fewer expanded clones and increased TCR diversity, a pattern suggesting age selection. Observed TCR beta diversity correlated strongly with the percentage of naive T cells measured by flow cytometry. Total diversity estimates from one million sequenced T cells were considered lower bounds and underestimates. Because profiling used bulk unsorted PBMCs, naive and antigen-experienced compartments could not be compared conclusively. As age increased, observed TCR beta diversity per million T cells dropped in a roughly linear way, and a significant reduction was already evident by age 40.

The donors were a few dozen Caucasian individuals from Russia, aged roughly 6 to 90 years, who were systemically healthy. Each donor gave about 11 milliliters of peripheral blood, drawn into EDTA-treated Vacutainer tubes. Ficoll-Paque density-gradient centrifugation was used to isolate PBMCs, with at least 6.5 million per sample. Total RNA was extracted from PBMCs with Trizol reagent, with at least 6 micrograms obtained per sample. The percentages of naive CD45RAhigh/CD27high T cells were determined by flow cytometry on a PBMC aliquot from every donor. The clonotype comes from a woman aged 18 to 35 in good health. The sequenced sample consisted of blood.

The CDR3 sequence is CASRYTVNTEAFF. The nucleotide sequence reads TGTGCCAGCAGATATACAGTGAACACTGAAGCTTTCTTT. The rearrangement combines TRBV6-2 or TRBV6-3 with TRBJ1-1; no D segment can be confidently identified. Cut back by 6 bases and 0 bases, the V and J ends lie 8 bases apart. CDR1 and CDR2, looked up from the germline V gene, are MNHEY and SVGEGT. The CDR3 holds 13 amino acids from the cysteine to the phenylalanine. Here the CDR3 DNA is all that survives: 39 bases in frame from base 1.